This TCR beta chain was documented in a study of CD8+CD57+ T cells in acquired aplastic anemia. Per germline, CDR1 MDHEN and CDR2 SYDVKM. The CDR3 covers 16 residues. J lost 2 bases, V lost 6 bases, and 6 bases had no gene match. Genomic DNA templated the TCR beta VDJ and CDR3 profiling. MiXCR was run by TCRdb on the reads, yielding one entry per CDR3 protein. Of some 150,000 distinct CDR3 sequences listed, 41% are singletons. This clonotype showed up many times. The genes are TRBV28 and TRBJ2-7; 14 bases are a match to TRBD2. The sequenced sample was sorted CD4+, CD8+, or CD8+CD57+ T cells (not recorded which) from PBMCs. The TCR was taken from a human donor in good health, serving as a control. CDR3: CASSLGTSGGTYEQYF. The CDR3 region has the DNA TGTGCCAGCAGCCTTGGGACTAGCGGGGGAACCTACGAGCAGTACTTC.